A single sample gave rise to the 26 T cell receptor beta chains below, sequenced in a study of blood T cell repertoires in COVID-19. Sequencing used immunoSEQ multiplex PCR; TCRdb keeps in-frame clones, though not all of them. The sample includes about 200,000 clones, around 81% of them seen just once. The sequenced material came from peripheral blood. The receptors here all came from a woman in her seventies with acute or convalescent COVID-19.

This clone was found a few times. The chain recombines TRBV28 with TRBJ1-6; D is undetermined. Deletions cut 2 bases from V and 10 bases from J, with 15 bases between. Germline assignment: CDR1 MDHEN and CDR2 SYDVKM. The CDR3 totals 15 residues. The CDR3 sequence: CASSLGQVGDSPLHF. DNA for the CDR3: TGTGCCAGCAGTTTAGGGCAGGTTGGTGACTCACCCCTCCACTTT.

The rearrangement links TRBV2 to TRBJ2-3; 8 bases match TRBD1. The V gene's germline CDR1 is SNHLY and CDR2 FYNNEI. The V and J ends lost 8 bases and 1 base, in that order; junction bases with no gene match: 5. CDR3 size: 14 residues. The CDR3 DNA sequence: TGTGCCAGCGGGGCGGACAGGGGCACAGATACGCAGTATTTT. Protein sequence: CASGADRGTDTQYF. The variable domain in full, with the rest retrieved from reference TRBV2 and TRBJ2-3, is EPEVTQTPSHQVTQMGQEVILRCVPISNHLYFYWYRQILGQKVEFLVSFYNNEISEKSEIFDDQFSVERPDGSNFTLKIRSTKLEDSAMYFCASGADRGTDTQYFGPGTRLTVL.

Note on this clone: Mismatch with germline at one junction end may stem from a read error. The chain carries TRBV5-1 and TRBJ2-2; TRBD1 might be the D (6 bases). The CDR3 runs to 15 residues. Germline values: CDR1 SGHRS, CDR2 YFSETQ. The CDR3 sequence is CASSLANRVHGELFF. The CDR3 coding sequence is TGCGCCAGCAGTTTGGCCAACAGGGTTCACGGGGAGCTGTTTTTT.

V gene TRBV6-5 combines with J gene TRBJ1-1; tentative D call: TRBD1 (6 bases). Germline V gene lookup returns CDR1 MNHEY and CDR2 SVGAGI. CDR3 size: 15 residues. Trimming took 2 bases from V and 5 from J, leaving 15 bases between them. The CDR3 sequence is CASSYTARGGTEAFF. CDR3 nucleotide sequence: TGTGCCAGCAGTTACACCGCCAGGGGTGGAACTGAAGCTTTCTTT.

This clone was recorded once. The chain is built from TRBV10-3 and TRBJ1-2; TRBD1 matches at 9 bases. Looked up from germline, CDR1 is ENHRY and CDR2 is SYGVKD. V dropped 2 bases and J dropped 2; count of bases not matched to a gene: 0. This CDR3 is 14 amino acids long. In DNA form, the CDR3 reads TGTGCCATCAGTGAGGGGACAGGGAACTATGGCTACACCTTC. Translation gives CAISEGTGNYGYTF.

The chain has TRBV29-1 and TRBJ1-1, with D unresolved. Trimming removed 4 bases from V and 6 bases from J, with 15 bases in between. Germline CDR1 SQVTM, CDR2 ANQGSEA. CDR3 length: 13 amino acids. DNA for the CDR3: TGCAGCGTTGTGCCGGGTGGGAGAGCTGAAGCTTTCTTT. Translation gives CSVVPGGRAEAFF. Looking up the rest from reference TRBV29-1 and TRBJ1-1 gives the full variable domain: SAVISQKPSRDICQRGTSLTIQCQVDSQVTMMFWYRQQPGQSLTLIATANQGSEATYESGFVIDKFPISRPNLTFSTLTVSNMSPEDSSIYLCSVVPGGRAEAFFGQGTRLTVV.

The chain links TRBV5-1 to TRBJ1-1; TRBD1 might be the D (6 bases). The V and J ends lost 1 base and 2 bases respectively, with 9 bases between them. The CDR3 runs to 14 residues. CDR1 and CDR2 (germline): SGHRS, YFSETQ. The CDR3 region has the DNA TGCGCCAGCAGCTTGCAACAGGGAAACACTGAAGCTTTCTTT. Its protein product is CASSLQQGNTEAFF.

The J gene is TRBJ2-5, the V gene TRBV7-9; D is undetermined. In germline, CDR1 is SEHNR, CDR2 FQNEAQ (reference sequence). Trimming removed 2 bases from V and 3 bases from J, with 19 bases in between. The CDR3 runs 17 residues. DNA of the CDR3: TGTGCCAGCAGCTTAATCACCTCTTACAGAGTTAAAGAGACCCAGTACTTC. This translates into CASSLITSYRVKETQYF.

This clone was seen at least ten times. The rearrangement links TRBV30 to TRBJ1-2; a possible D gene is TRBD1 (5 bases). This CDR3 contains 13 residues. Germline loops: CDR1 GTSNPN, CDR2 SVGIG (reference sequence). Trimming removed 8 bases from V and 1 base from J, with 14 bases in between. Here the CDR3 reads CARDSRFNYGYTF. The CDR3, as DNA: TGTGCCCGGGACTCCCGGTTTAACTATGGCTACACCTTC.

This clone was detected only once. The V gene is TRBV9, the J gene TRBJ2-7, with D possibly being TRBD1 (5 bases). Germline CDR1 reads SGDLS; CDR2 reads YYNGEE. V lost 6 bases and J lost 3, with 16 bases in between. CDR3 length: 14 residues. In nucleotides, the CDR3 is TGTGCCAGCACCCCAGGACCTACAGGCTACGAGCAGTACTTC. Translated, it gives CASTPGPTGYEQYF.

V usage is TRBV18 and J usage is TRBJ2-1; TRBD2 might be the D (5 bases). CDR1 and CDR2 from the germline V gene are KGHSH and LQKENI. Trimming cost V 3 bases and J 6 bases, with 15 bases left between them. CDR3 size: 15 residues. Written as DNA, the CDR3 is TGTGCCAGCTCACCCAAGCGGACGCAAGCCAATGAGCAGTTCTTC. Translated, it gives CASSPKRTQANEQFF.

The genes are TRBV7-8 and TRBJ2-6; D ambiguous. This CDR3 has 16 amino acids. CDR1 and CDR2 (germline): SGHVS, FQNEAQ. The V end lost 5 bases, the J end lost 0 bases, and 11 bases lay between the germline ends. The DNA of the CDR3 is TGTGCCAGCAGCGCACCTCAGTTCTCTGGGGCCAACGTCCTGACTTTC. Its translation is CASSAPQFSGANVLTF.

The V call is TRBV2, the J call TRBJ2-3; 9 nucleotides match TRBD2. V lost 4 bases, J lost 6 bases, and 5 bases stayed unmatched. Looked up from germline, CDR1 is SNHLY and CDR2 is FYNNEI. The CDR3 has 14 amino acids. CDR3 amino acids: CASSVAGESDTQYF. In DNA form, the CDR3 reads TGTGCCAGCAGTGTAGCGGGAGAGTCCGATACGCAGTATTTT.

The chain combines TRBV29-1 with TRBJ1-2, with 8 nucleotides matching TRBD1. J lost 6 bases, V lost 7 bases, and 4 bases had no gene match. Per the germline V gene, CDR1 is SQVTM and CDR2 is ANQGSEA. The CDR3 runs 11 residues. CDR3: CSAGTGHGYTF. Written as DNA, the CDR3 is TGCAGCGCAGGGACAGGACATGGCTACACCTTC.

The V gene is TRBV5-1, the J gene TRBJ1-1; 8 nucleotides agree with TRBD1. Trimming took 4 bases from V and 0 from J; bases not matched to a gene: 8. This CDR3 region has 16 residues. CDR1 is SGHRS and CDR2 is YFSETQ in the germline V gene. The CDR3 sequence: CASSPGTGSMNTEAFF. DNA of the CDR3: TGCGCCAGCAGCCCCGGGACAGGTAGTATGAACACTGAAGCTTTCTTT.

The rearrangement uses TRBV5-4 and TRBJ2-5; TRBD1 is a possible D gene (8 bases). The CDR3 is 13 residues long. Trimming took off 3 bases at V and 5 bases at J, with 11 bases between the two ends. CDR1 and CDR2 (germline): SGHNT, YYREEE (reference sequence). CDR3 in DNA: TGTGCCAGCAGCTACAGGGGGGGGGAGACCCAGTACTTC. Encoded protein: CASSYRGGETQYF.

The genes are TRBV19 and TRBJ2-2, with TRBD2 matching 8 bases. The CDR3 extends over 14 amino acids. Germline CDR1 LNHDA, CDR2 SQIVND (reference sequence). The V and J ends lost 4 bases and 7 bases, in that order; junction bases with no gene match: 5. This CDR3 is CASSTLAGLGELFF. CDR3 coding DNA: TGTGCCAGTAGTACCTTAGCGGGACTCGGGGAGCTGTTTTTT. Full variable domain (remainder filled in from reference TRBV19 and TRBJ2-2): DGGITQSPKYLFRKEGQNVTLSCEQNLNHDAMYWYRQDPGQGLRLIYYSQIVNDFQKGDIAEGYSVSREKKESFPLTVTSAQKNPTAFYLCASSTLAGLGELFFGEGSRLTVL.

This clone appeared a single time. The V call is TRBV3-1 (or the pseudogene TRBV3-2), the J call TRBJ1-2, with D possibly matching TRBD1 (5 bases). Germline-derived CDR1 and CDR2 are LGHDT and YNNKEL (reference sequence). There are 15 residues in the CDR3. V was shortened by 4 bases and J by 4 bases, with 16 bases between the two germline ends. CDR3 nucleotide sequence: TGTGCCAGCAGCCTAAGTGGAGACAGACTCTATGGCTACACCTTC. It specifies CASSLSGDRLYGYTF.

The chain carries TRBV6-1 and TRBJ2-5; 10 nucleotides match TRBD2. This CDR3 contains 17 residues. Germline CDR1 reads MNHNS; CDR2 reads SASEGT. J gave up 0 bases and V 4 bases, and 8 bases lay outside the gene matches. CDR3 loop: CASSVRTSGGYQETQYF. The CDR3 coding sequence is TGTGCCAGCAGTGTTCGGACTAGCGGAGGGTACCAAGAGACCCAGTACTTC.

The chain joins TRBV19 to TRBJ2-7, with 13 nucleotides matching TRBD2. Germline CDR1 LNHDA, CDR2 SQIVND (reference sequence). This CDR3 contains 15 residues. V lost 6 bases and J lost 5; bases outside the gene matches: 7. The CDR3 DNA reads TGTGCCAGTAGGGTGGGACTAGCGGGATCTGACGAGCAGTACTTC. Translating gives CASRVGLAGSDEQYF.

The gene calls are TRBV19 and TRBJ1-5; maybe TRBD1 (6 bases). The CDR3 runs 13 residues. V lost 5 bases to trimming and J lost 5 bases, with 10 bases between them. Germline CDR1 and CDR2: LNHDA and SQIVND (reference sequence). The CDR3 DNA reads as TGTGCCAGTAGTCGGACAGTTGATCAGCCCCAGCATTTT. Translation gives CASSRTVDQPQHF.

The CDR3: CAWSEWRGGNTEAFF. Here the CDR3 DNA reads TGTGCCTGGAGTGAATGGAGAGGGGGCAACACTGAAGCTTTCTTT. The genes are TRBV30 and TRBJ1-1, with 7 bases matching TRBD1. This CDR3 spans 15 amino acids. The V gene end was trimmed by 1 base and the J gene end by 2 bases; junction bases not matched to a gene: 7. Germline CDR1 is GTSNPN and CDR2 is SVGIG (reference sequence).

The V gene is TRBV4-2, the J gene TRBJ2-3; D perhaps matches TRBD1 (5 bases). V dropped 1 base and J dropped 8 bases, with 22 bases sitting between them. The CDR3 is made up of 17 amino acids. The germline gives CDR1 LGHNA, CDR2 YNFKEQ. The CDR3 region is CASSQAETRPFQGTQYF. The CDR3, as DNA: TGTGCCAGCAGCCAAGCCGAGACGAGGCCCTTCCAGGGTACGCAGTATTTT.

CDR3 region: CASSLGGFNEKLFF. The CDR3 bases are TGCGCCAGCAGCTTGGGCGGTTTTAATGAAAAACTGTTTTTT. The chain couples TRBV5-1 to TRBJ1-4; D call uncertain. The CDR3 runs 14 residues. The germline CDR1 and CDR2 sequences are SGHRS and YFSETQ. Trimming pared 0 bases from V and 4 bases from J, leaving 7 bases between. The full variable domain, completed using reference TRBV5-1 and TRBJ1-4, is KAGVTQTPRYLIKTRGQQVTLSCSPISGHRSVSWYQQTPGQGLQFLFEYFSETQRNKGNFPGRFSGRQFSNSRSEMNVSTLELGDSALYLCASSLGGFNEKLFFGSGTQLSVL.

This chain connects TRBV6-5 to TRBJ1-1; D is uncertain. V was clipped by 4 bases and J by 4 bases, with 16 bases between them. CDR1 is MNHEY, CDR2 SVGAGI, per germline. The CDR3 is 15 residues long. The CDR3 bases are TGTGCCAGCAGTTTCTCCGTAGGGAGGATCACTGAAGCTTTCTTT. Its protein is CASSFSVGRITEAFF.

The J gene is TRBJ1-5, the V gene TRBV28; tentatively, D is TRBD1 (5 bases). Germline values: CDR1 MDHEN, CDR2 SYDVKM. Between the trimmed V and J ends, which lost 5 bases and 0 bases, there was a span of 8 bases. This CDR3 contains 14 residues. The chain's CDR3 is CASSMTDSNQPQHF. CDR3 bases: TGTGCCAGCAGTATGACAGATAGCAATCAGCCCCAGCATTTT.